The sequence of this T cell receptor beta chain was determined in a study of CD8 T cells in ankylosing spondylitis. Whole-study findings and limits: Disease-linked clones bore a CD8+ phenotype, appearing relatively rarely in peripheral blood. Some of these motif variants have turned up before, in reports on reactive arthritis synovial fluid and blood. It appeared that ankylosing spondylitis blood was characterized by a TCR beta motif of eight highly homologous variants.

This clonotype was counted a few times. Its antigen is unknown. In making TCR beta libraries, quantitative 5'-RACE with molecular barcodes was used. MiXCR, applied by TCRdb to the 5' RACE reads, yields one record per CDR3 protein. The data contain roughly 250,000 distinct CDR3 sequences, roughly 8.6% of them singletons. Germline loops: CDR1 SGDLS, CDR2 YYNGEE. The CDR3 has 15 residues. The V gene end was trimmed by 0 bases and the J gene end by 2 bases; junction bases not matched to a gene: 4. The chain combines TRBV9 with TRBJ1-2; 7 bases agree with TRBD1. Sequenced input: blood, either unsorted or a sorted T cell fraction (not recorded which). The TCR comes from a male donor with ankylosing spondylitis or in good health (not recorded which). The DNA of the CDR3 is TGTGCCAGCAGCGTAGGGGACAGTTTGAACTATGGCTACACCTTC. Residues: CASSVGDSLNYGYTF.